These 26 T cell receptor beta chains share one sample of origin, sequenced in a study of cytomegalovirus exposure and HLA in healthy donors. Researchers ran the PCR with 60 Vbeta and 13 Jbeta primers. Profiling relied on immunoSEQ multiplex PCR, and the TCRdb table lists in-frame clones only, not all of them. The top ten clones hold under 8% of a sample with roughly 100,000 clones, around 76% of them seen once. The source material was PBMCs. The receptor source for this set is a woman aged 45 to 65 in good health and CMV-seropositive.

The V gene is TRBV7-3, the J gene TRBJ2-3, with D possibly TRBD1 on 5 matching bases. The V end was cut by 2 bases, the J end by 5 bases, with 14 bases between. There are 15 residues in the CDR3. Looked up from germline, CDR1 is SGHTA and CDR2 is FQGTGA. The CDR3 spells CASSLFLGELDTQYF. As DNA, the CDR3 is TGTGCCAGCAGCTTATTTTTAGGGGAATTAGATACGCAGTATTTT.

The chain links TRBV7-2 to TRBJ1-6, with TRBD1 matching 7 bases. The V and J ends lost 5 bases and 7 bases, in that order; junction bases with no gene match: 8. The CDR3 contains 15 residues. Germline V lookup: CDR1 SGHTA, CDR2 FQGNSA. CDR3 in amino acids: CASSQTAGGNSPLHF. The CDR3 DNA follows: TGTGCCAGCAGCCAAACCGCAGGGGGGAATTCACCCCTCCACTTT.

The rearrangement links TRBV4-2 to TRBJ1-2, with D hard to call. From germline, CDR1 is LGHNA and CDR2 YNFKEQ. V lost 1 base and J 6 bases, leaving 9 bases between the germline ends. This CDR3 region has 13 residues. CDR3 in DNA: TGTGCCAGCAGCCAAGGTTGGGCAGATGGCTACACCTTC. It codes for CASSQGWADGYTF.

The chain links TRBV30 to TRBJ1-3; TRBD1 might be the D (5 bases). Between the trimmed V and J ends, which lost 7 bases and 0 bases, there was a span of 7 bases. The germline V gene encodes CDR1 GTSNPN and CDR2 SVGIG (reference sequence). This CDR3 is built from 12 residues. The CDR3 here is CASDSSGNTIYF. CDR3 sequence (DNA): TGTGCCTCAGACAGCTCTGGAAACACCATATATTTT.

The CDR3 loop reads CASSSGQGKSYEQYF. As DNA, the CDR3 is TGTGCCAGCAGCTCTGGCCAGGGCAAGTCCTACGAGCAGTACTTC. This sequence joins TRBV11-3 and TRBJ2-7, with D possibly matching TRBD1 (5 bases). Deletions cut 4 bases from V and 1 base from J, with 14 bases between. CDR1 and CDR2 from the germline V gene are SGHNT and YENEEA. This CDR3 is 15 amino acids long. Looking up the rest from reference TRBV11-3 and TRBJ2-7 gives the full variable domain: EAGVVQSPRYKIIEKKQPVAFWCNPISGHNTLYWYLQNLGQGPELLIRYENEEAVDDSQLPKDRFSAERLKGVDSTLKIQPAELGDSAVYLCASSSGQGKSYEQYFGPGTRLTVT.

This sequence joins TRBV5-1 and TRBJ2-3; unclear D gene. V was pared by 2 bases and J by 0 bases, with 7 bases between. Germline CDR1 and CDR2: SGHRS and YFSETQ. The CDR3 contains 14 residues. The CDR3 sequence is CASSFGLSTDTQYF. CDR3 nucleotide sequence: TGCGCCAGCAGCTTCGGTCTAAGCACAGATACGCAGTATTTT.

The chain links TRBV5-6 to TRBJ2-7, with a weak D call TRBD2 (6 bases). Germline loops: CDR1 SGHDT, CDR2 YYEEEE. CDR3 size: 14 residues. V was trimmed by 0 bases and J by 1 base, leaving 8 bases between them. CDR3: CASSLVRGSYEQYF. CDR3 sequence (DNA): TGTGCCAGCAGCTTGGTTCGGGGGTCCTACGAGCAGTACTTC.

In this sample, this clone turned up once. The chain couples TRBV5-1 to TRBJ1-2; a possible D gene is TRBD1 (6 bases). Germline V gene lookup returns CDR1 SGHRS and CDR2 YFSETQ. With 0 bases removed from V and 6 bases from J, the gap between germline ends came to 15 bases. This CDR3 is built from 15 residues. DNA of the CDR3: TGCGCCAGCAGCTTGGGACAGGAAGGCTTGGATGGCTACACCTTC. Translation: CASSLGQEGLDGYTF.

This clone was recorded once. This chain links TRBV11-2 with TRBJ2-7; perhaps TRBD1 as D (5 bases). Germline values: CDR1 SGHAT, CDR2 FQNNGV. CDR3 length equals 13 residues. The V end was cut by 1 base, the J end by 2 bases, with 6 bases between. The CDR3 sequence: CASSLGGPYEQYF. The CDR3 nucleotides are TGTGCCAGCAGCTTAGGGGGCCCCTACGAGCAGTACTTC.

This chain links TRBV28 with TRBJ1-4, with D unclear. V dropped 2 bases and J dropped 8 bases, with 12 bases sitting between them. The germline CDR1 and CDR2 sequences are MDHEN and SYDVKM. The CDR3 extends over 14 amino acids. CDR3 DNA: TGTGCCAGCAGTTTAATCATACCTAGAGAAAAACTGTTTTTT. Translated: CASSLIIPREKLFF.

The rearrangement joins TRBV4-3 to TRBJ2-3; 7 bases align to TRBD2. The trim removed 1 base at V and 5 bases at J, leaving 6 bases unmatched. The V gene's germline CDR1 is LGHNA and CDR2 YSLEER. The CDR3 has 15 amino acids. The CDR3 sequence: CASSQVWGGIDTQYF. CDR3 in DNA: TGCGCCAGCAGCCAAGTATGGGGGGGGATAGATACGCAGTATTTT.

This rearrangement joins TRBV7-9 to TRBJ1-2, with 7 nucleotides matching TRBD1. Germline V gene data show CDR1 as SEHNR and CDR2 as FQNEAQ (reference sequence). V shed 4 bases, J shed 2 bases, and the junction held 7 bases outside the gene matches. This CDR3 has 15 amino acids. CDR3 protein: CASSSGQHQNYGYTF. The CDR3 DNA follows: TGTGCCAGCAGCTCGGGACAGCACCAGAACTATGGCTACACCTTC.

V usage is TRBV7-8 and J usage is TRBJ1-2, with D unclear. Trimming stripped 2 bases from V and 4 bases from J, with 8 bases between. Germline V gene data show CDR1 as SGHVS and CDR2 as FQNEAQ. This CDR3 region has 13 residues. The CDR3 loop reads CASSLSRLYGYTF. CDR3 bases: TGTGCCAGCAGCTTATCGAGACTCTATGGCTACACCTTC.

The chain employs TRBV5-1 and TRBJ2-5, with 10 positions matching TRBD2. Losses at the gene ends were 4 bases for V and 1 base for J; bases not matched to a gene: 19. Germline CDR1 SGHRS, CDR2 YFSETQ. The CDR3 has 20 amino acids. CDR3 DNA sequence: TGCGCCAGCAGCGTGGGGAGAAGGGTAGCGGGGGGAACTATCCAAGAGACCCAGTACTTC. The encoded protein is CASSVGRRVAGGTIQETQYF.

This chain joins TRBV18 and TRBJ1-2; D uncertain. V lost 3 bases, J lost 2 bases, and 16 bases lay in between. This CDR3 comprises 16 residues. Germline lookup yields CDR1 KGHSH and CDR2 LQKENI. CDR3 loop: CASSPAMITENYGYTF. As DNA, the CDR3 is TGTGCCAGCTCACCGGCTATGATCACAGAAAACTATGGCTACACCTTC.

As DNA, the CDR3 is TGTGCCAGCAGATTTGGACAGGCGCTCAATCAGCCCCAGCATTTT. It specifies CASRFGQALNQPQHF. J is TRBJ1-5 and V is TRBV28; TRBD1 matches 7 bases. The V gene's germline CDR1 is MDHEN and CDR2 SYDVKM. J lost 3 bases, V lost 6 bases, and 8 bases had no gene match. The CDR3 consists of 15 residues.

In DNA, the CDR3 is TGTGCCAGCAGTTTATCTTCCCGATTTAAGACAGGGAATAATGAAAAACTGTTTTTT. It encodes CASSLSSRFKTGNNEKLFF. This sequence joins TRBV28 and TRBJ1-4; TRBD1 agrees at 7 bases. The V segment lost 1 base and the J segment 4 bases; nucleotides outside the gene matches: 15. The CDR3 extends over 19 amino acids. Germline values: CDR1 MDHEN, CDR2 SYDVKM.

The V and J genes are TRBV6-1 and TRBJ2-7; weak D call: TRBD1 (5 bases). The CDR3 consists of 12 residues. Trimming stripped 7 bases from V and 5 bases from J, with 12 bases between. Germline V CDR1 and CDR2: MNHNS, SASEGT. The CDR3 sequence is CASNSGYNEQYF. In DNA form, the CDR3 reads TGTGCCAGCAATTCAGGGTACAACGAGCAGTACTTC.

This chain connects TRBV30 to TRBJ2-5; 8 bases are a match to TRBD1. Germline V CDR1 and CDR2: GTSNPN, SVGIG (reference sequence). This CDR3 comprises 21 residues. V lost 2 bases, J lost 5 bases, and 28 bases stayed unmatched. CDR3 residues: CAWSPSVLISGTGDNSETQYF. CDR3 nucleotides: TGTGCCTGGAGTCCATCGGTTCTTATTTCCGGGACAGGCGACAACAGTGAGACCCAGTACTTC.

The chain is built from TRBV4-3 and TRBJ1-1; D perhaps matches TRBD1 (5 bases). This CDR3 has 14 residues. V lost 5 bases and J lost 2, with 12 bases in between. Germline V gives CDR1 LGHNA, CDR2 YSLEER. The CDR3: CASSSGELNTEAFF. The DNA of the CDR3 is TGCGCCAGCAGCTCGGGGGAACTTAACACTGAAGCTTTCTTT.

The chain links TRBV2 to TRBJ1-2; 11 bases fit TRBD1. Looked up from germline, CDR1 is SNHLY and CDR2 is FYNNEI. The CDR3 is made up of 12 amino acids. V lost 6 bases, J lost 7 bases, and 1 base stayed unmatched. This CDR3 reads CASRDRGPGYTF. The CDR3 DNA follows: TGTGCCAGCAGGGACAGGGGGCCTGGCTACACCTTC. Supplemented by reference TRBV2 and TRBJ1-2, the full variable domain reads EPEVTQTPSHQVTQMGQEVILRCVPISNHLYFYWYRQILGQKVEFLVSFYNNEISEKSEIFDDQFSVERPDGSNFTLKIRSTKLEDSAMYFCASRDRGPGYTFGSGTRLTVV.

Worth noting for this clone: The sample has other DNA sequences that encode this CDR3 too. The V gene is TRBV5-4, the J gene TRBJ2-3; 8 positions agree with TRBD1. Germline values: CDR1 SGHNT, CDR2 YYREEE (reference sequence). J lost 0 bases, V lost 4 bases, and 7 bases had no gene match. The length of the CDR3 is 16 residues. The CDR3 protein is CASSSGQGWSTDTQYF. As DNA, the CDR3 is TGTGCCAGCAGCAGTGGACAGGGTTGGAGCACAGATACGCAGTATTTT.

This chain links TRBV2 with TRBJ1-5; no firm D call. The CDR3 consists of 14 residues. V shed 7 bases and J shed 3 bases, with 13 bases lying between them. Germline V lookup: CDR1 SNHLY, CDR2 FYNNEI. The CDR3 reads CASTVRGDNQPQHF. The CDR3 region has the DNA TGTGCCAGCACCGTCCGGGGAGACAATCAGCCCCAGCATTTT.

This clone was seen a single time. This rearrangement joins TRBV6-1 to TRBJ2-5, with D possibly TRBD1 on 6 matching bases. The J call may be incorrect, as the DNA end agrees better with TRBJ2-7. Germline V CDR1 and CDR2: MNHNS, SASEGT. The CDR3 length is 14 residues. The CDR3 reads CASSEQGPAYEQYF. The CDR3, as DNA: TGTGCCAGCAGTGAACAGGGGCCAGCGTACGAGCAGTACTTC.

This clone has just one count. This rearrangement joins TRBV30 to TRBJ1-1, with 7 positions matching TRBD1. V was clipped by 2 bases and J by 4 bases; unmatched bases: 4. The CDR3 is 13 residues long. Germline V CDR1 and CDR2: GTSNPN, SVGIG (reference sequence). In DNA form, the CDR3 reads TGTGCCTGGAGTCTGGCAGGGGGCACTGAAGCTTTCTTT. Protein product: CAWSLAGGTEAFF. Variable domain in full (rest from reference TRBV30 and TRBJ1-1): SQTIHQWPATLVQPVGSPLSLECTVEGTSNPNLYWYRQAAGRGLQLLFYSVGIGQISSEVPQNLSASRPQDRQFILSSKKLLLSDSGFYLCAWSLAGGTEAFFGQGTRLTVV.

This sequence joins TRBV28 and TRBJ2-1, with TRBD2 identical over 7 bases. Germline trimming cut 2 bases from V and 6 bases from J; bases unmatched to any gene: 4. This CDR3 spans 14 amino acids. Looked up from germline, CDR1 is MDHEN and CDR2 is SYDVKM. CDR3 DNA: TGTGCCAGCAGTTTAGCGGGGGAATCCAATGAGCAGTTCTTC. It yields the protein CASSLAGESNEQFF.